These T cell receptor beta chains were read from a single sample in a study of T-cell reconstitution after alpha-beta-depleted transplantation in children. TCRdb re-called the PCR reads through MiXCR, storing one row per CDR3 protein. Of more than 550,000 distinct CDR3 sequences in the sample, over 9.5% were seen once. Sequenced here: PBMCs from the stem cell graft donor, sampled from the stem cell graft. Receptors originate from a human donor who donated a stem cell graft to a child with acute myeloid leukemia. Both conserved end residues are part of each CDR3. The order of the fields is CDR3 DNA, CDR3 protein, clone size, D gene, V gene, CDR3 length, J gene. The D gene is left open where the match is weak. Clone size, where shown, is once, few, many, or a class for clones that have expanded.

cdr3_nt: TGCAGCGTTGAAGGTGCGGGAAAGTACAATGAGCAGTTCTTC
cdr3_aa: CSVEGAGKYNEQFF
clone_size: -
d_call: -
v_call: TRBV29-1
cdr3_length: 14
j_call: TRBJ2-1

cdr3_nt: TGTGCCACCAGTGATCGGAGACCAGCGGACAATGAGCAGTTCTTC
cdr3_aa: CATSDRRPADNEQFF
clone_size: many
d_call: -
v_call: TRBV24-1
cdr3_length: 15
j_call: TRBJ2-1

cdr3_nt: TGCAGTGCTAGAGGAGGGGCGGGACAGAGACGATGGGGTGACGAGCAGTACTTC
cdr3_aa: CSARGGAGQRRWGDEQYF
clone_size: many
d_call: -
v_call: TRBV20-1
cdr3_length: 18
j_call: TRBJ2-7

cdr3_nt: TGCAGTGCTAGAGGAGGGGTGGGGACCGCAGAGACCCAGTACTTC
cdr3_aa: CSARGGVGTAETQYF
clone_size: few
d_call: -
v_call: TRBV20-1
cdr3_length: 15
j_call: TRBJ2-5

cdr3_nt: TGTGCCAGCAGCAAACGCCCCGGTAGTAGCGGGGAGCTGTTTTTT
cdr3_aa: CASSKRPGSSGELFF
clone_size: -
d_call: -
v_call: TRBV9
cdr3_length: 15
j_call: TRBJ2-2

cdr3_nt: TGTGCCAGCAGCCGTCCGACAGGGATTAACTACGAGCAGTACTTC
cdr3_aa: CASSRPTGINYEQYF
clone_size: -
d_call: TRBD1
v_call: TRBV7-9
cdr3_length: 15
j_call: TRBJ2-7

cdr3_nt: TGTGCCAGCGCAGCCGTGGGGTCCTACGAGCAGTACTTC
cdr3_aa: CASAAVGSYEQYF
clone_size: many
d_call: -
v_call: TRBV25-1
cdr3_length: 13
j_call: TRBJ2-7

cdr3_nt: TGTGCCAGCAGCCGGGGGACTAGCGGGGGCACAGATACGCAGTATTTT
cdr3_aa: CASSRGTSGGTDTQYF
clone_size: -
d_call: TRBD2
v_call: TRBV12-3/TRBV12-4
cdr3_length: 16
j_call: TRBJ2-3

cdr3_nt: TGTGCCAGCTCACCAAGGGGCGGCGTTGGGCCGTCTAATGAAAAACTGTTTTTT
cdr3_aa: CASSPRGGVGPSNEKLFF
clone_size: few
d_call: -
v_call: TRBV18
cdr3_length: 18
j_call: TRBJ1-4

cdr3_nt: TGTGCCAGCAGCCCGGGACTAGCGGGCGTTGAGCAGTTCTTC
cdr3_aa: CASSPGLAGVEQFF
clone_size: many
d_call: TRBD2
v_call: TRBV7-9
cdr3_length: 14
j_call: TRBJ2-1

cdr3_nt: TGTGCCAGCAGCCCTAATGAACCCAGCGGTGAGCAGTTCTTC
cdr3_aa: CASSPNEPSGEQFF
clone_size: few
d_call: -
v_call: TRBV12-3/TRBV12-4
cdr3_length: 14
j_call: TRBJ2-1

cdr3_nt: TGCGCCAGCAGGATTCGGGACAGGGGAGAAATAGATCAGCCCCAGCATTTT
cdr3_aa: CASRIRDRGEIDQPQHF
clone_size: -
d_call: TRBD1
v_call: TRBV10-2
cdr3_length: 17
j_call: TRBJ1-5

cdr3_nt: TGTGCCAGCAGTTTAAATCTACCGCGGACCGGGGAGCTGTTTTTT
cdr3_aa: CASSLNLPRTGELFF
clone_size: many
d_call: -
v_call: TRBV12-3/TRBV12-4
cdr3_length: 15
j_call: TRBJ2-2

cdr3_nt: TGTGCCAGCTCACCAGTGACTAGCGGGAGGACTGTTTACGAGCAGTACTTC
cdr3_aa: CASSPVTSGRTVYEQYF
clone_size: many
d_call: TRBD2
v_call: TRBV18
cdr3_length: 17
j_call: TRBJ2-7

cdr3_nt: TGTGCCAGCAGTCCGAGCGGCGGGACAGGGGCTAATACGCAGTATTTT
cdr3_aa: CASSPSGGTGANTQYF
clone_size: many
d_call: TRBD1
v_call: TRBV28
cdr3_length: 16
j_call: TRBJ2-3

cdr3_nt: TGTGCCAGCAGCTTGCCGCCCGGGGATGAGCAGTTCTTC
cdr3_aa: CASSLPPGDEQFF
clone_size: many
d_call: -
v_call: TRBV12-3/TRBV12-4
cdr3_length: 13
j_call: TRBJ2-1

cdr3_nt: TGTGCCAGTAGTGCCTGGGAGGCCAGCTCTGGAAACACCATATATTTT
cdr3_aa: CASSAWEASSGNTIYF
clone_size: -
d_call: -
v_call: TRBV19
cdr3_length: 16
j_call: TRBJ1-3

cdr3_nt: TGTGCCAGCAGGACCCTGGCCAAAAACATTCAGTACTTC
cdr3_aa: CASRTLAKNIQYF
clone_size: many
d_call: -
v_call: TRBV11-2
cdr3_length: 13
j_call: TRBJ2-4

cdr3_nt: TGTGCCAGCAGTTTACAGGGTACAGGTTCACCCCTCCACTTT
cdr3_aa: CASSLQGTGSPLHF
clone_size: -
d_call: -
v_call: TRBV12-3/TRBV12-4
cdr3_length: 14
j_call: TRBJ1-6

cdr3_nt: TGTGCCAGCAGCCGCCGAGGGGCCTACGAGCAGTACTTC
cdr3_aa: CASSRRGAYEQYF
clone_size: few
d_call: -
v_call: TRBV7-2
cdr3_length: 13
j_call: TRBJ2-7

cdr3_nt: TGTGCCAGCAGCTGGCCCGGAGACCTCCAAGAGACCCAGTACTTC
cdr3_aa: CASSWPGDLQETQYF
clone_size: once
d_call: -
v_call: TRBV7-2
cdr3_length: 15
j_call: TRBJ2-5

cdr3_nt: TGCGCCAGCAGCTTGGCTACAGGGGGTAGGTACGAGCAGTACTTC
cdr3_aa: CASSLATGGRYEQYF
clone_size: few
d_call: TRBD1
v_call: TRBV5-1
cdr3_length: 15
j_call: TRBJ2-7

cdr3_nt: TGTGCCAGCAGCCCTCGGTTAGGGGACAGGGAAGTCTCACCCCTCCACTTT
cdr3_aa: CASSPRLGDREVSPLHF
clone_size: few
d_call: TRBD1
v_call: TRBV9
cdr3_length: 17
j_call: TRBJ1-6

cdr3_nt: TGTGCCAGCAGCGTAGCTGGGCTAGCGGGGTCGGAGCTGTTTTTT
cdr3_aa: CASSVAGLAGSELFF
clone_size: many
d_call: TRBD2
v_call: TRBV9
cdr3_length: 15
j_call: TRBJ2-2

cdr3_nt: TGTGCCAGCAGCTTCGGGACAGCCTACAATGAGCAGTTCTTC
cdr3_aa: CASSFGTAYNEQFF
clone_size: -
d_call: TRBD1
v_call: TRBV5-6
cdr3_length: 14
j_call: TRBJ2-1

cdr3_nt: TGTGCCAGCAGCTTCAGCCCAACTAATGAAAAACTGTTTTTT
cdr3_aa: CASSFSPTNEKLFF
clone_size: -
d_call: -
v_call: TRBV6-1
cdr3_length: 14
j_call: TRBJ1-4

cdr3_nt: TGTGCCAGCAGCGGACAGGGGGGGTCCTACGAGCAGTACTTC
cdr3_aa: CASSGQGGSYEQYF
clone_size: few
d_call: TRBD1
v_call: TRBV7-9
cdr3_length: 14
j_call: TRBJ2-7

cdr3_nt: TGTGCCAGCTCACCACAGACAGGGCGGTACGAGCAGTACTTC
cdr3_aa: CASSPQTGRYEQYF
clone_size: -
d_call: TRBD1
v_call: TRBV18
cdr3_length: 14
j_call: TRBJ2-7